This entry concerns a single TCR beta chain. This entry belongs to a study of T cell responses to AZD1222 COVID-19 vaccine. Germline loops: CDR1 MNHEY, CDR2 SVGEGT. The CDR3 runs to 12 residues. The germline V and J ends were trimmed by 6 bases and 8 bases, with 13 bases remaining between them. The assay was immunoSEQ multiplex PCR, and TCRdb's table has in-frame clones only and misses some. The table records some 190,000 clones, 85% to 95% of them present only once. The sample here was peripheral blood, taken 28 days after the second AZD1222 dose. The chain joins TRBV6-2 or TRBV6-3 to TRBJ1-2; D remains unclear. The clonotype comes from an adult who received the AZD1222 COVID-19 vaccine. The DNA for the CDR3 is TGTGCCAGCAGCCGAGTAAAAGGAGGCTACACCTTC. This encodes CASSRVKGGYTF.